This T cell receptor beta chain was sequenced for a study of cytomegalovirus exposure and HLA in healthy donors. For the study at large: When 350 to 500 donors were genotyped, roughly 80% of them were found to fall in the Caucasian-associated ancestry cluster.

After removal of 5 bases from V and 6 bases from J, the junction contained 11 bases not matched to a gene. This CDR3 spans 15 amino acids. Germline V gene data show CDR1 as SGHVS and CDR2 as FQNEAQ. The PCR was carried out with 60 Vbeta primers and 13 Jbeta primers. Clones were sequenced by immunoSEQ multiplex PCR, and TCRdb holds only the in-frame ones, with some missing. The repertoire holds about 150,000 clones, around 80% seen once, with under 15% in the top ten. This sequence joins TRBV7-8 and TRBJ2-3, with 7 bases lining up with TRBD1. The sequenced sample consisted of PBMCs. This receptor was taken from a woman between 50 and 59 years old in good health and CMV-seropositive. CDR3 protein: CASSRLQGRKDTQYF. The CDR3 DNA reads as TGTGCCAGCAGCCGTCTACAGGGGCGGAAGGATACGCAGTATTTT.